Listed below are T cell receptor beta chains from one sample, sequenced in a study of OX40 agonist ivuxolimab in advanced cancers. Only in-frame clones appear in the TCRdb table, and some are missing; sequencing was by immunoSEQ multiplex PCR. The repertoire holds around 82,000 clones, with around nine tenths as singletons. Source: CD4+ or CD8+ T cells sorted from blood, taken in a trial of the OX40 agonist ivuxolimab. All receptors derive from an adult with an advanced solid tumor such as melanoma, head and neck, liver or kidney cancer. CDR3s include the opening cysteine and the closing phenylalanine or tryptophan. Each record gives: D gene, clone size, V gene, J gene, CDR3 protein, CDR3 DNA. A D gene is named only where the DNA matches it firmly. For some rows the clone size is stated as once, few or many, or as a class when expanded; others skip it.

d_call: .
clone_size: .
v_call: TRBV2
j_call: TRBJ1-4
cdr3_aa: CASQGKRGNEKLFF
cdr3_nt: TGTGCCAGCCAAGGGAAGAGGGGAAATGAAAAACTGTTTTTT

d_call: .
clone_size: .
v_call: TRBV7-2
j_call: TRBJ2-5
cdr3_aa: CASSLSPGTETQYF
cdr3_nt: TGTGCCAGCAGCTTATCCCCAGGGACGGAGACCCAGTACTTC

d_call: .
clone_size: .
v_call: TRBV5-1
j_call: TRBJ2-3
cdr3_aa: CASSPDGVTDTQYF
cdr3_nt: TGCGCCAGCAGCCCGGATGGAGTAACAGATACGCAGTATTTT

d_call: TRBD2
clone_size: .
v_call: TRBV7-2
j_call: TRBJ2-3
cdr3_aa: CASSLTGLAGADTQYF
cdr3_nt: TGTGCCAGCAGCTTAACCGGACTAGCGGGAGCAGATACGCAGTATTTT

d_call: .
clone_size: .
v_call: TRBV7-6
j_call: TRBJ1-1
cdr3_aa: CASSLTARAEAFF
cdr3_nt: TGTGCCAGCAGCTTGACAGCGAGGGCTGAAGCTTTCTTT

d_call: .
clone_size: few
v_call: TRBV7-9
j_call: TRBJ2-3
cdr3_aa: CASFRGISTDTQYF
cdr3_nt: TGTGCCTCTTTTCGCGGGATCAGCACAGATACGCAGTATTTT

d_call: .
clone_size: .
v_call: TRBV28
j_call: TRBJ1-1
cdr3_aa: CASSLNGPSNTEAFF
cdr3_nt: TGTGCCAGCAGTTTAAACGGCCCGAGCAACACTGAAGCTTTCTTT

d_call: TRBD2
clone_size: .
v_call: TRBV7-9
j_call: TRBJ2-1
cdr3_aa: CASSARTLAGSNEQFF
cdr3_nt: TGTGCCAGCAGCGCCCGAACACTAGCGGGAAGCAATGAGCAGTTCTTC

d_call: .
clone_size: .
v_call: TRBV20-1
j_call: TRBJ2-5
cdr3_aa: CSATIGETQYF
cdr3_nt: TGCAGTGCTACCATAGGGGAGACCCAGTACTTC

d_call: .
clone_size: .
v_call: TRBV7-9
j_call: TRBJ1-2
cdr3_aa: CASSSGTNSYGYTF
cdr3_nt: TGTGCCAGCAGCTCCGGAACGAACAGCTATGGCTACACCTTC

d_call: TRBD1
clone_size: .
v_call: TRBV4-3
j_call: TRBJ1-3
cdr3_aa: CASSQKTPGQGVATIYF
cdr3_nt: TGCGCCAGCAGCCAGAAGACACCGGGACAGGGCGTAGCCACCATATATTTT

d_call: .
clone_size: once
v_call: TRBV5-1
j_call: TRBJ1-4
cdr3_aa: CASSPGGSYEKLFF
cdr3_nt: TGCGCCAGCAGCCCGGGGGGGAGTTATGAAAAACTGTTTTTT

d_call: TRBD1
clone_size: .
v_call: TRBV7-2
j_call: TRBJ2-7
cdr3_aa: CASSLGGTGIMGEQYF
cdr3_nt: TGTGCCAGCAGCTTAGGAGGGACAGGGATTATGGGCGAGCAGTACTTC

d_call: TRBD2
clone_size: .
v_call: TRBV19
j_call: TRBJ2-1
cdr3_aa: CASSRPGGWNEQFF
cdr3_nt: TGTGCCAGTAGTCGACCCGGGGGGTGGAATGAGCAGTTCTTC

d_call: .
clone_size: .
v_call: TRBV10-3
j_call: TRBJ1-1
cdr3_aa: CAISENTEAFF
cdr3_nt: TGTGCCATCAGTGAGAACACTGAAGCTTTCTTT

d_call: TRBD2
clone_size: .
v_call: TRBV7-9
j_call: TRBJ2-5
cdr3_aa: CASSLGGGSVQETQYF
cdr3_nt: TGTGCCAGCAGCTTAGGAGGCGGGAGCGTTCAAGAGACCCAGTACTTC

d_call: .
clone_size: once
v_call: TRBV29-1
j_call: TRBJ2-3
cdr3_aa: CSSIDSTDTQYF
cdr3_nt: TGCAGCTCCATCGATAGCACAGATACGCAGTATTTT

d_call: .
clone_size: .
v_call: TRBV28
j_call: TRBJ2-3
cdr3_aa: CASIEGISTDTQYF
cdr3_nt: TGTGCCAGCATCGAGGGGATTAGCACAGATACGCAGTATTTT

d_call: TRBD1
clone_size: .
v_call: TRBV28
j_call: TRBJ2-1
cdr3_aa: CASKAPRDRVYNEQFF
cdr3_nt: TGTGCCAGCAAGGCCCCTCGGGACAGGGTATACAATGAGCAGTTCTTC

d_call: .
clone_size: .
v_call: TRBV7-2
j_call: TRBJ1-1
cdr3_aa: CASSITAANTEAFF
cdr3_nt: TGTGCCAGCAGCATTACGGCCGCGAACACTGAAGCTTTCTTT

d_call: TRBD1
clone_size: .
v_call: TRBV7-2
j_call: TRBJ2-5
cdr3_aa: CASSRIGTGDQETQYF
cdr3_nt: TGTGCCAGCAGCCGAATTGGGACAGGGGATCAAGAGACCCAGTACTTC

d_call: TRBD1
clone_size: .
v_call: TRBV18
j_call: TRBJ2-5
cdr3_aa: CASSPTGGQETQYF
cdr3_nt: TGTGCCAGCTCACCAACAGGGGGACAAGAGACCCAGTACTTC

d_call: TRBD1
clone_size: few
v_call: TRBV9
j_call: TRBJ2-6
cdr3_aa: CASSGPGQGASGANVLTF
cdr3_nt: TGTGCCAGCAGCGGTCCGGGACAGGGGGCATCTGGGGCCAACGTCCTGACTTTC

d_call: .
clone_size: .
v_call: TRBV28
j_call: TRBJ2-4
cdr3_aa: CASSTPTVLLRF
cdr3_nt: TGTGCCAGCAGTACCCCAACTGTCCTCCTACGGTTC

d_call: .
clone_size: .
v_call: TRBV18
j_call: TRBJ2-3
cdr3_aa: CASSEGGTDTQYF
cdr3_nt: TGTGCCAGCTCAGAGGGGGGCACAGATACGCAGTATTTT

d_call: .
clone_size: .
v_call: TRBV7-9
j_call: TRBJ2-7
cdr3_aa: CASSLGGWDEQYF
cdr3_nt: TGTGCCAGCAGCTTAGGGGGCTGGGACGAGCAGTACTTC

d_call: .
clone_size: .
v_call: TRBV28
j_call: TRBJ2-3
cdr3_aa: CASSLVGDTQYF
cdr3_nt: TGTGCCAGCAGTTTAGTGGGGGATACGCAGTATTTT

d_call: .
clone_size: once
v_call: TRBV28
j_call: TRBJ2-3
cdr3_aa: CASSSSRGDTDTQYF
cdr3_nt: TGTGCCAGCAGTTCGTCCCGGGGAGACACAGATACGCAGTATTTT

d_call: .
clone_size: .
v_call: TRBV6-5
j_call: TRBJ1-5
cdr3_aa: CASGTGLGNQPQHF
cdr3_nt: TGTGCCAGCGGTACAGGGTTGGGCAATCAGCCCCAGCATTTT

d_call: .
clone_size: .
v_call: TRBV7-9
j_call: TRBJ2-7
cdr3_aa: CASSLAVGYEQYF
cdr3_nt: TGTGCCAGCAGCTTAGCGGTAGGCTACGAGCAGTACTTC

d_call: .
clone_size: once
v_call: TRBV11-2
j_call: TRBJ2-1
cdr3_aa: CASSLSGLPDEQFF
cdr3_nt: TGTGCCAGCAGCTTAAGTGGGCTGCCAGATGAGCAGTTCTTC